This TCR beta chain was obtained from a study of shared clonotypes between healthy human individuals. Assay: immunoSEQ multiplex PCR; the TCRdb copy retains only in-frame clones and omits some. The sample records about 2.4 million clones, approximately 90% being singletons. Splitting the CD4+ cells yielded a CD45RA+ naive subset and a CD45RA-negative memory subset. CDR1 SGHNT and CDR2 YYREEE come from the germline V gene (reference sequence). V dropped 2 bases and J dropped 0 bases, with 16 bases sitting between them. The CDR3 covers 17 residues. The chain has TRBV5-4 and TRBJ2-3; TRBD2 is a possible D gene (6 bases). The sequenced material came from naive CD4+ T cells sorted from blood. Subset described: CD45RA+ positively selected. This receptor was identified in a man between 18 and 35 years old in good health. The CDR3 is CASSLDPGVPSTDTQYF. CDR3 nucleotides: TGTGCCAGCAGCTTAGACCCGGGGGTTCCTAGCACAGATACGCAGTATTTT.